Listed below are T cell receptor beta chains from one sample, sequenced in a study of OX40 agonist ivuxolimab in advanced cancers. TCRdb's copy holds only in-frame clones and misses some; the assay was immunoSEQ multiplex PCR. The sample lists about 50,000 clones, roughly 88% occurring once. The sequencing here drew on CD4+ or CD8+ T cells sorted from blood, taken in a trial of the OX40 agonist ivuxolimab. These receptors were obtained from an adult with an advanced solid tumor such as melanoma, head and neck, liver or kidney cancer. Both conserved end residues are part of each CDR3. Each record gives: J gene, V gene, D gene, clone size, CDR3 protein, CDR3 DNA. A D gene is named only where the DNA matches it firmly. Where a row states a size, it is once, few, many or the class of an expanded clone; other rows omit it.

TRBJ1-2 | TRBV5-6 | TRBD1 | once | CASSPTGNYGYTF | TGTGCCAGCAGCCCGACAGGGAACTATGGCTACACCTTC
TRBJ1-4 | TRBV7-3 | - | - | CASSSPPGRTNEKLFF | TGTGCCAGCAGCTCCCCACCGGGGAGAACCAATGAAAAACTGTTTTTT
TRBJ1-4 | TRBV27 | - | - | CASSLLTQGEKLFF | TGTGCCAGCAGTTTATTAACGCAGGGGGAAAAACTGTTTTTT
TRBJ2-2 | TRBV7-3 | - | - | CASSLSPNTGELFF | TGTGCCAGCAGCTTGAGTCCGAACACCGGGGAGCTGTTTTTT
TRBJ2-7 | TRBV11-3 | - | - | CASSLVGGSEQYF | TGTGCCAGCAGCTTAGTAGGGGGGAGCGAGCAGTACTTC
TRBJ1-1 | TRBV19 | TRBD1 | few | CASSRQGDGNTEAFF | TGTGCCAGTAGCCGACAGGGGGATGGGAACACTGAAGCTTTCTTT
TRBJ2-5 | TRBV5-1 | - | - | CASREGPLRGETQYF | TGCGCCAGCAGGGAAGGCCCCCTTCGAGGAGAGACCCAGTACTTC
TRBJ1-6 | TRBV5-1 | - | - | CASSPGRTNSPLHF | TGCGCCAGCAGCCCGGGACGGACGAATTCACCCCTCCACTTT
TRBJ2-7 | TRBV5-1 | - | - | CASSGPPPYEQYF | TGCGCCAGCAGCGGCCCCCCGCCTTACGAGCAGTACTTC
TRBJ2-1 | TRBV6-5 | - | - | CASSPLPRSYEQFF | TGTGCCAGCAGTCCCCTTCCTAGGTCCTATGAGCAGTTCTTC
TRBJ2-7 | TRBV16 | TRBD1 | - | CASSQPDRGWQYF | TGTGCCAGCAGCCAACCGGACAGGGGGTGGCAGTACTTC
TRBJ1-1 | TRBV29-1 | - | few | CSVLGITEAFF | TGCAGCGTTTTGGGGATTACTGAAGCTTTCTTT
TRBJ1-3 | TRBV15 | - | - | CATGAEGSSGNTIYF | TGTGCCACCGGAGCCGAAGGGAGCTCTGGAAACACCATATATTTT
TRBJ2-1 | TRBV18 | - | - | CASSPRRGTDNDEQFF | TGTGCCAGCTCACCACGGAGGGGGACTGACAACGATGAGCAGTTCTTC
TRBJ2-1 | TRBV9 | - | once | CASSVGATQFF | TGTGCCAGCAGCGTAGGGGCTACGCAGTTCTTC
TRBJ1-3 | TRBV7-9 | TRBD1 | - | CASTLTGGFSGNTIYF | TGTGCCAGCACTCTGACAGGGGGCTTCTCTGGAAACACCATATATTTT
TRBJ2-1 | TRBV5-1 | - | - | CASSLDTSNEQFF | TGCGCCAGCAGCTTGGATACTAGCAATGAGCAGTTCTTC
TRBJ1-2 | TRBV29-1 | - | - | CSVVHGTFYGYTF | TGCAGCGTTGTGCACGGCACCTTCTATGGCTACACCTTC
TRBJ2-2 | TRBV19 | - | few | CASSISNGAAGELFF | TGTGCCAGTAGTATTTCGAATGGGGCGGCCGGGGAGCTGTTTTTT
TRBJ1-5 | TRBV6-6 | - | - | CASSLIGGNQPQHF | TGTGCCAGCAGCCTAATCGGCGGCAATCAGCCCCAGCATTTT
TRBJ2-7 | TRBV29-1 | TRBD2 | few | CSVGRGQAGVPYEQYF | TGCAGCGTCGGGCGCGGGCAAGCGGGAGTTCCCTACGAGCAGTACTTC
TRBJ2-7 | TRBV6-5 | - | - | CATLAGTPYEQYF | TGTGCCACCTTGGCCGGTACTCCCTACGAGCAGTACTTC
TRBJ2-7 | TRBV28 | TRBD2 | - | CASSPSGGRFYEQYF | TGTGCCAGCAGTCCCAGCGGGGGAAGGTTCTACGAGCAGTACTTC
TRBJ2-7 | TRBV5-4 | TRBD1 | - | CASSPDRSYEQYF | TGTGCCAGCAGCCCGGACAGGTCCTACGAGCAGTACTTC
TRBJ2-3 | TRBV10-2 | - | - | CASSDRLTDTQYF | TGCGCCAGCAGCGACAGGCTCACAGATACGCAGTATTTT
TRBJ1-1 | TRBV6-1 | - | - | CASSERGVPEAFF | TGTGCCAGCAGTGAAAGGGGGGTGCCTGAAGCTTTCTTT
TRBJ2-1 | TRBV13 | TRBD1 | - | CASSLDRGGEQFF | TGTGCCAGCAGCTTGGACAGGGGGGGAGAGCAGTTCTTC
TRBJ1-2 | TRBV5-1 | TRBD1 | - | CASSFDRGGYTF | TGCGCCAGCAGCTTCGACAGGGGCGGCTACACCTTC
TRBJ2-3 | TRBV7-3 | - | - | CASSLRDLTDTQYF | TGTGCCAGCAGCTTGAGGGACCTCACAGATACGCAGTATTTT
TRBJ2-3 | TRBV6-1 | TRBD2 | - | CASSISGSISDTQYF | TGTGCCAGCAGTATTAGCGGGAGTATCTCAGATACGCAGTATTTT
TRBJ1-1 | TRBV30 | - | few | CAWSAGPITEAFF | TGTGCCTGGAGTGCGGGACCGATAACTGAAGCTTTCTTT
TRBJ1-3 | TRBV28 | - | - | CASRPDRGNTIYF | TGTGCCAGCAGACCCGACAGAGGAAACACCATATATTTT
TRBJ2-3 | TRBV5-4 | TRBD2 | - | CASREGLAASTDTQYF | TGTGCCAGCAGGGAAGGACTAGCGGCTTCCACAGATACGCAGTATTTT
TRBJ2-3 | TRBV11-3 | - | few | CASSTVVPAQYF | TGTGCCAGCAGCACGGTCGTACCCGCCCAGTATTTT
TRBJ2-1 | TRBV19 | TRBD1 | - | CASSEGALIVGQFF | TGTGCCAGTAGTGAGGGGGCCCTCATTGTCGGGCAGTTCTTC
TRBJ2-1 | TRBV11-3 | - | - | CASSLDGYAVRNEQFF | TGTGCCAGCAGCTTAGACGGGTACGCGGTCCGGAATGAGCAGTTCTTC
TRBJ1-6 | TRBV5-1 | TRBD1 | - | CASSLHGQGSNSPLHF | TGCGCCAGCAGCTTACACGGACAGGGGTCGAATTCACCCCTCCACTTT
TRBJ2-2 | TRBV11-3 | - | - | CASSLTGELFF | TGTGCCAGCAGCTTGACCGGGGAGCTGTTTTTT
TRBJ2-2 | TRBV27 | - | - | CASSLSDRGMNTGELFF | TGTGCCAGCAGTTTATCAGACCGGGGGATGAACACCGGGGAGCTGTTTTTT
TRBJ2-2 | TRBV28 | - | - | CASSPTGTLNTGELFF | TGTGCCAGCAGTCCCACCGGGACACTGAACACCGGGGAGCTGTTTTTT
TRBJ1-5 | TRBV10-3 | - | - | CAISERQGSNQPQHF | TGTGCCATCAGTGAACGGCAGGGGAGCAATCAGCCCCAGCATTTT
TRBJ2-2 | TRBV5-8 | - | - | CASRRGLGVNTGELFF | TGTGCCAGCAGACGGGGACTGGGCGTAAACACCGGGGAGCTGTTTTTT
TRBJ2-7 | TRBV4-1 | TRBD2 | - | CASSQPGTSGRALYEQYF | TGCGCCAGCAGCCAACCCGGGACTAGCGGGAGGGCCCTGTACGAGCAGTACTTC
TRBJ1-4 | TRBV28 | TRBD1 | - | CASSIPQGASYNEKLFF | TGTGCCAGCAGTATCCCACAGGGGGCGTCTTATAATGAAAAACTGTTTTTT
TRBJ2-1 | TRBV10-3 | TRBD1 | - | CAISEPGQGLGEQFF | TGTGCCATCAGTGAGCCGGGACAGGGACTTGGTGAGCAGTTCTTC
TRBJ2-2 | TRBV7-9 | - | - | CASSSRGSPARELFF | TGTGCCAGCAGCTCCCGAGGGAGCCCGGCCCGGGAGCTGTTTTTT
TRBJ2-1 | TRBV11-3 | TRBD2 | - | CASSLEGGPNNEQFF | TGTGCCAGCAGCTTGGAGGGAGGGCCCAACAATGAGCAGTTCTTC
TRBJ2-1 | TRBV9 | TRBD2 | - | CASSATGLASNEQFF | TGTGCCAGCAGCGCGACGGGACTAGCTTCCAATGAGCAGTTCTTC
TRBJ1-3 | TRBV6-4 | - | - | CARRYAVRGRNTIYF | TGTGCCAGGAGATACGCCGTTCGAGGCAGAAACACCATATATTTT
TRBJ2-3 | TRBV30 | - | few | CAWSPRGDTQYF | TGTGCCTGGAGTCCAAGGGGAGATACGCAGTATTTT
TRBJ2-5 | TRBV5-1 | - | - | CASSFTPGRGETQYF | TGCGCCAGCAGCTTTACACCGGGACGAGGAGAGACCCAGTACTTC
TRBJ1-5 | TRBV6-4 | - | - | CASSDGGFRQPQHF | TGTGCCAGCAGTGACGGGGGCTTCCGGCAGCCCCAGCATTTT
TRBJ2-7 | TRBV5-6 | TRBD1 | once | CASSFGQGSSYEQYF | TGTGCCAGCAGCTTTGGACAGGGTAGTTCCTACGAGCAGTACTTC